This T cell receptor beta chain emerged from a study of T cell responses to AZD1222 COVID-19 vaccine. Trimming removed 9 bases from V and 0 bases from J; junction bases left unmatched: 9. This CDR3 is 15 amino acids long. In germline, CDR1 is MNHEY, CDR2 SMNVEV (reference sequence). Clones were read by immunoSEQ multiplex PCR, and TCRdb kept only the in-frame ones, dropping some. This table holds about 130,000 clones, about 92% found once. This receptor was identified in an adult in good health. The chain uses TRBV27 and TRBJ1-1, with 8 bases lining up with TRBD1. Sequences were derived from peripheral blood, sampled on day 0 of MenACWY control vaccination. CDR3 coding DNA: TGTGCCAGTTCTTACAGGGGGGGCATGAACACTGAAGCTTTCTTT. Protein sequence: CASSYRGGMNTEAFF.